The TCR beta chain described here comes from a study of blood T cell repertoires in COVID-19. V gave up 3 bases and J gave up 7 bases, with 18 bases separating them. From germline, CDR1 is MNHEY and CDR2 SVGEGT. The CDR3 covers 15 residues. The authors' processing: Amplification from reference gene primers served as the basis for estimated nucleated cell counts. TCRdb keeps only in-frame clones here, not all; method: immunoSEQ multiplex PCR. The V and J calls and clone size come from that table; D and trimming were worked out from the DNA. This table has around 200,000 clones, around 86% appearing once.

This receptor was obtained from a man aged 35 to 55 with active or convalescent COVID-19. This chain joins TRBV6-2 or TRBV6-3 and TRBJ1-2, with TRBD1 as a possible D gene (6 bases). The sample comprised peripheral blood. The CDR3 bases are TGTGCCAGCAGTTATGGGGGCGCGGTTGATCCTGGCTACACCTTC. Translated: CASSYGGAVDPGYTF.